At least ten counts were recorded for the clone carrying this T cell receptor (beta chain). Its target is not known. This sample is part of a study of CD8 T cells in ankylosing spondylitis. Broader study findings: Earlier studies detected some motif variants in reactive arthritis synovial fluid and blood. The clones that were linked to disease were reported to be significantly enriched in matched synovial fluid samples from ankylosing spondylitis patients.

TCRdb reanalysed the 5' RACE reads using MiXCR and keeps one entry per CDR3 protein. The repertoire includes approximately 60,000 distinct CDR3 sequences, 6% to 8% of them detected once, and approximately 5% sits in the top ten. Sequencing input: synovial fluid, either unsorted or a sorted T cell fraction (not recorded which). This TCR was recovered from a male donor with ankylosing spondylitis.

The CDR3 nucleotides are TGTGCCAGTCCCCCCCCGTTCCGCTCCTACGAGCAGTACTTC. It yields the protein CASPPPFRSYEQYF. V is TRBV28 and J is TRBJ2-7; D unclear. The CDR3 spans 14 residues. CDR1 is MDHEN and CDR2 is SYDVKM in the germline V gene. V was trimmed by 9 bases and J by 0 bases, leaving 15 bases between them.